This is a list of T cell receptor beta chains from one sample in a study of T-cell memory formation after mild COVID-19. TCRdb independently ran MiXCR on the 5' RACE reads; one entry per CDR3 protein. The sample contains a few hundred thousand distinct CDR3 sequences, roughly 17% of which appear only once. The source material was PBMCs or a T cell subset sorted from them (not recorded which). The receptors originated from a man aged 18-30 years who had mild COVID-19 (a few samples of this study predate the infection). Cell type and time point are not known. CDR3s include the opening cysteine and the closing phenylalanine or tryptophan.

CDR3: CASSLGTYQETQYF; V: TRBV7-6
CDR3: CASTYSAGETEAFF; V: TRBV6-5
CDR3: CASSRDRAGETQYF; V: TRBV11-2
CDR3: CASSLNSVDRGVFF; V: TRBV5-1
CDR3: CASSQLAGANTGELFF; V: TRBV3-1
CDR3: CASSLAPTSTDTQYF; V: TRBV5-1
CDR3: CASRSGQLTDTQYF; V: TRBV6-2/TRBV6-3
CDR3: CAWSVLQETQYF; V: TRBV30
CDR3: CASRPTGSTQYF; V: TRBV6-5
CDR3: CASSYSPDRSSSNQPQHF; V: TRBV6-2/TRBV6-3
CDR3: CASSQGRHSNIQYF; V: TRBV4-3
CDR3: CASKGQGADTQYF; V: TRBV5-1
CDR3: CASSPPPSNTGELFF; V: TRBV5-1
CDR3: CASSSRGGHGDTQYF; V: TRBV7-6
CDR3: CASSLSYEQFF; V: TRBV6-2/TRBV6-3
CDR3: CASSSILRGTYNEQFF; V: TRBV27
CDR3: CASSQSPFEGGNTGELFF; V: TRBV4-2
CDR3: CAISSGQGGNEQFF; V: TRBV10-3
CDR3: CASRSRETQYF; V: TRBV6-5
CDR3: CASSLVGPEPQGPGYTF; V: TRBV5-1
CDR3: CASTTGDSSNTGELFF; V: TRBV3-1
CDR3: CASSSDPDQPQHF; V: TRBV5-1
CDR3: CASTIVGTQYF; V: TRBV12-3/TRBV12-4
CDR3: CASSFGGFTEAFF; V: TRBV7-9
CDR3: CASSPDSLNTEAFF; V: TRBV7-9
CDR3: CASSPLEDTEAFF; V: TRBV18
CDR3: CASSQDEGDTGYTF; V: TRBV4-1
CDR3: CASSRRDRAFDYGYTF; V: TRBV7-9
CDR3: CASSDGVLAQALKTQYF; V: TRBV5-1
CDR3: CASRVRGGSTGELFF; V: TRBV12-3/TRBV12-4
CDR3: CASSRRDRGVNYGYTF; V: TRBV6-6
CDR3: CASSFRRGRDTQYF; V: TRBV12-3/TRBV12-4
CDR3: CASSLNGNYGYTF; V: TRBV7-9
CDR3: CASRGWSPLHF; V: TRBV6-2/TRBV6-3
CDR3: CASSNRRFSGANVLMRHGANVLTF; V: TRBV7-2
CDR3: CASSEAAGGFDEQYF; V: TRBV10-1
CDR3: CASSQERFNEQFF; V: TRBV4-2
CDR3: CASSQTGVEYNEQFF; V: TRBV5-1
CDR3: CASSYPGGKETQYF; V: TRBV6-5
CDR3: CASSRDRGHGTGELFF; V: TRBV5-1
CDR3: CASSLVRNEQFF; V: TRBV7-9
CDR3: CASSQDLGQSNEQFF; V: TRBV4-3